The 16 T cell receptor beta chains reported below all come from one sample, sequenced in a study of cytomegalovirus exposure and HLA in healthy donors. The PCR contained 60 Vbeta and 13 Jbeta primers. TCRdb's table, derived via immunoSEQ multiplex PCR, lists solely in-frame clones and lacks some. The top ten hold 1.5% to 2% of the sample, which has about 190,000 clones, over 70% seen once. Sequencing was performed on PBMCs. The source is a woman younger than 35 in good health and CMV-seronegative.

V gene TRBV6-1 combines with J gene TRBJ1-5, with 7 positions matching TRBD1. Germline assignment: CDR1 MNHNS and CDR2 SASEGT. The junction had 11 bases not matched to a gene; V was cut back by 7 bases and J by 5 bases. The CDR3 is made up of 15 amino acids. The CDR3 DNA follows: TGTGCCAGCACTTCGGCAGGGGGTGTTCATCAGCCCCAGCATTTT. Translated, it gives CASTSAGGVHQPQHF.

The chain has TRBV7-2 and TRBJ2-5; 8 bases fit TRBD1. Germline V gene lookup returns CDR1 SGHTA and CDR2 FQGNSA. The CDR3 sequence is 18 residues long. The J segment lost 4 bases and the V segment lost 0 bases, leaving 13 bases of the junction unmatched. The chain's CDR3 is CASSLARATGGLGETQYF. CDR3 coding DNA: TGTGCCAGCAGCTTAGCTAGGGCTACAGGGGGATTGGGAGAGACCCAGTACTTC.

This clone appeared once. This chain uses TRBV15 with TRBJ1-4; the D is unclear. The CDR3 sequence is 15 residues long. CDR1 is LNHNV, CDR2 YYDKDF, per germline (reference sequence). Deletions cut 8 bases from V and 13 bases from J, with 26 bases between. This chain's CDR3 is CATEGPTSRYEGLFF. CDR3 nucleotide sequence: TGTGCCACCGAAGGGCCAACGAGTAGGTACGAGGGACTGTTTTTT.

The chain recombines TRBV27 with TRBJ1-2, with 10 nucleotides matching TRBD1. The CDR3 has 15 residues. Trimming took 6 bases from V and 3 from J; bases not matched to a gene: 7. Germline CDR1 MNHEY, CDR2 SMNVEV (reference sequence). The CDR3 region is CASRWTGGQYYGYTF. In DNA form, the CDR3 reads TGTGCCAGCAGGTGGACAGGGGGACAGTACTATGGCTACACCTTC.

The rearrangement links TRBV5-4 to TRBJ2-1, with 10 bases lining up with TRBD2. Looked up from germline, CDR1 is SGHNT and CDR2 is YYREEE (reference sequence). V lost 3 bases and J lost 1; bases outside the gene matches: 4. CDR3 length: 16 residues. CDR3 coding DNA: TGTGCCAGCAGCTCCTCTAGCGGGAGTTCCTACAATGAGCAGTTCTTC. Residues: CASSSSSGSSYNEQFF.

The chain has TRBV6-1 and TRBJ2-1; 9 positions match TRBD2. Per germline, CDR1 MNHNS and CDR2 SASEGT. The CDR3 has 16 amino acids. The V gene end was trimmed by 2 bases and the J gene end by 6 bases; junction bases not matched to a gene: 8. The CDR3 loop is CASSEYGSGGPNEQFF. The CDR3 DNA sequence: TGTGCCAGCAGTGAATATGGTAGCGGGGGACCCAATGAGCAGTTCTTC.

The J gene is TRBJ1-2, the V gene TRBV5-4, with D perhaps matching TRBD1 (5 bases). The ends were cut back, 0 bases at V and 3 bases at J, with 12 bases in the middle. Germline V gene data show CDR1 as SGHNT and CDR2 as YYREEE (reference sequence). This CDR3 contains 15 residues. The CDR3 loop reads CASSLASDRDYGYTF. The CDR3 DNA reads TGTGCCAGCAGCTTGGCGTCCGACAGAGACTATGGCTACACCTTC.

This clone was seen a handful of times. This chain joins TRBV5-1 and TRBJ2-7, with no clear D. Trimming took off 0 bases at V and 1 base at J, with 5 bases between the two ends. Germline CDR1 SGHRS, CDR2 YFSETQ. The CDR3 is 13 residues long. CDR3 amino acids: CASSLDRSYEQYF. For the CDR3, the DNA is TGCGCCAGCAGCTTGGACCGGTCCTACGAGCAGTACTTC.

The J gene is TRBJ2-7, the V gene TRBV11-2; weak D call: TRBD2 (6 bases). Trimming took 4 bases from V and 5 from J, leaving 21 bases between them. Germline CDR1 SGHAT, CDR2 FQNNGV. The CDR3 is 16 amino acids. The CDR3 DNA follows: TGTGCCAGCAGCTCGCCGGGGTCGGGAGCCTCTCACGAGCAGTACTTC. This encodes CASSSPGSGASHEQYF.

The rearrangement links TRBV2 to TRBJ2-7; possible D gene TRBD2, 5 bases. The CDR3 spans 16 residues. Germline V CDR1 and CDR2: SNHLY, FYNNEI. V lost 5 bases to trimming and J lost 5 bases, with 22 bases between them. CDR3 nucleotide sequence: TGTGCCAGCAGTCCAAGAACTAGTTCCAATGCCCACGAGCAGTACTTC. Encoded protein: CASSPRTSSNAHEQYF.

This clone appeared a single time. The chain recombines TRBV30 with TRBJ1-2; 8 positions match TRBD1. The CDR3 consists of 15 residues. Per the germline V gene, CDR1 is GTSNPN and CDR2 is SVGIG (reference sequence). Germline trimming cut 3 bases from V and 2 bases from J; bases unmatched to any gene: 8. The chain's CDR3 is CAWRADRGKNYGYTF. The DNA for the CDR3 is TGTGCCTGGAGGGCCGACAGGGGCAAGAACTATGGCTACACCTTC.

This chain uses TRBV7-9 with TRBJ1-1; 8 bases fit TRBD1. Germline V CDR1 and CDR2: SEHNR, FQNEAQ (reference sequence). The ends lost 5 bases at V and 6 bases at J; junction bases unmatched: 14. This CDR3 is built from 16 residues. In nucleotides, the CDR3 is TGTGCCAGCAGCCCTTTTTTAGGGCAGGGGGCCGCTGAAGCTTTCTTT. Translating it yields CASSPFLGQGAAEAFF.

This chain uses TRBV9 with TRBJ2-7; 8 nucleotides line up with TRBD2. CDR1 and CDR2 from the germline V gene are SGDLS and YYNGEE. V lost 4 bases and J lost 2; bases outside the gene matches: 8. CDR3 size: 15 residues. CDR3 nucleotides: TGTGCCAGCAGCCCAGAAGCGGGAGCGGCCTACGAGCAGTACTTC. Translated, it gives CASSPEAGAAYEQYF.

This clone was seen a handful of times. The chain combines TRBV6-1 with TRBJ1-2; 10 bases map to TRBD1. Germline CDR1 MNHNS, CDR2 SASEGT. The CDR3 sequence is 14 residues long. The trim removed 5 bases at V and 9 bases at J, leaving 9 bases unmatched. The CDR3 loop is CASSYRDRGASYTF. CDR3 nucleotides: TGTGCCAGCAGTTATCGGGACAGGGGTGCGAGCTACACCTTC.

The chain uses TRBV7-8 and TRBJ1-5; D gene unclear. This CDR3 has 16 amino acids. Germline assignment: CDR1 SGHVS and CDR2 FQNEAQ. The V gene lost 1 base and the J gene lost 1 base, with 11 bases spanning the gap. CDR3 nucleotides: TGTGCCAGCAGCTTAGAATCCGGGTTCAGCAATCAGCCCCAGCATTTT. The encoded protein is CASSLESGFSNQPQHF.

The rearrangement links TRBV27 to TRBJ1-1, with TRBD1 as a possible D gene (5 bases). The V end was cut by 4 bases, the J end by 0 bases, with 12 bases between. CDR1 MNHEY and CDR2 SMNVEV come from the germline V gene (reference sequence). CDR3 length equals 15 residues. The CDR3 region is CASSSYDRLNTEAFF. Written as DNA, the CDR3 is TGTGCCAGCAGTTCTTATGACAGACTGAACACTGAAGCTTTCTTT.